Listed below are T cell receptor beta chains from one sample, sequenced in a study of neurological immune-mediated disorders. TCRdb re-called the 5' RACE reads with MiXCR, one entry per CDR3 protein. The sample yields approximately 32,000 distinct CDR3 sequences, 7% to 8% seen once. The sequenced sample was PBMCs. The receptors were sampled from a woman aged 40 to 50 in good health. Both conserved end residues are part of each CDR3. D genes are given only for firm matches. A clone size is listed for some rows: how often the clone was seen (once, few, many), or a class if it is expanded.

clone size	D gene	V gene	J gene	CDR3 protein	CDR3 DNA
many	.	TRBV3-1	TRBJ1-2	CASSLLSEGPGYTF	TGTGCCAGCAGCCTGCTATCCGAGGGGCCTGGCTACACCTTC
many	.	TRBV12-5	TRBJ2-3	CASGLVRIGYTDTQYF	TGTGCTAGTGGTTTGGTGAGAATAGGGTACACAGATACGCAGTATTTT
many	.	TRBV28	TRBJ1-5	CASSPPGAGQPQHF	TGTGCCAGCAGTCCTCCGGGGGCGGGACAGCCCCAGCATTTT
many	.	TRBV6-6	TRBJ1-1	CASRQRTANTEAFF	TGTGCCAGCAGGCAAAGGACAGCGAACACTGAAGCTTTCTTT
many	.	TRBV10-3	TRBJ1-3	CASGDVGSGNTIYF	TGTGCCAGCGGGGACGTCGGCTCTGGAAACACCATATATTTT
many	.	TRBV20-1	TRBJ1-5	CSAPSGQGRNQPQHF	TGCAGTGCCCCGAGCGGACAAGGCCGCAATCAGCCCCAGCATTTT
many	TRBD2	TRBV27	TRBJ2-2	CASSLDGTSVTGELFF	TGTGCCAGCAGTTTAGACGGGACTAGCGTCACCGGGGAGCTGTTTTTT
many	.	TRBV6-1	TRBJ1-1	CASSQGNTEAFF	TGTGCCAGCAGCCAGGGGAACACTGAAGCTTTCTTT
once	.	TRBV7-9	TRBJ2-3	CASSLDSPAASTDTQYF	TGTGCCAGCAGCTTAGATTCACCGGCAGCTAGCACAGATACGCAGTATTTT
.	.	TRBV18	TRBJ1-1	CASSPDRLITEAFF	TGTGCCAGCTCTCCTGACCGCCTTATCACTGAAGCTTTCTTT
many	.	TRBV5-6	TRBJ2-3	CASSLAGGVTDTQYF	TGTGCCAGCAGCTTGGCAGGCGGGGTCACAGATACGCAGTATTTT
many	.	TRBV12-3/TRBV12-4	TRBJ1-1	CASSPRRGWTEAFF	TGTGCCAGCAGTCCCCGTAGGGGTTGGACTGAAGCTTTCTTT
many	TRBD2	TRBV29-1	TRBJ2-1	CSAGTSLYEQFF	TGCAGCGCCGGGACTAGTTTATATGAGCAGTTCTTC
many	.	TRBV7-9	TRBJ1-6	CASSFSIIGEHSPLHF	TGTGCCAGCAGCTTCAGTATAATCGGGGAACATTCACCCCTCCACTTT
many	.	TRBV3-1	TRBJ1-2	CASSPGVHGYTF	TGTGCCAGCAGCCCCGGGGTTCATGGCTACACCTTC
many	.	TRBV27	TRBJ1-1	CASSLDSDTEAFF	TGTGCCAGCAGTTTGGATTCGGACACTGAAGCTTTCTTT
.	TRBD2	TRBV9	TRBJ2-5	CASSVFGGGQETQYF	TGTGCCAGCAGCGTATTTGGCGGGGGTCAAGAGACCCAGTACTTC
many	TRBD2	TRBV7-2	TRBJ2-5	CASSLGAGETQYF	TGTGCCAGCAGCTTAGGAGCGGGGGAGACCCAGTACTTC
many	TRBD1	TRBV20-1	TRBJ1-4	CSAFRDRGEKLFF	TGCAGTGCTTTCCGGGACAGGGGCGAAAAACTGTTTTTT
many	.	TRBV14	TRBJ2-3	CASSQGIGVRKGDTQYF	TGTGCCAGCAGCCAAGGGATCGGGGTAAGGAAGGGAGATACGCAGTATTTT
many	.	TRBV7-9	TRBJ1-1	CASSLVGGRTEAFF	TGTGCCAGCAGCCTAGTGGGGGGGCGAACTGAAGCTTTCTTT
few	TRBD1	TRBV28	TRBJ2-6	CASRRQGARGANVLTF	TGTGCCAGCAGACGACAGGGGGCGCGAGGGGCCAACGTCCTGACTTTC
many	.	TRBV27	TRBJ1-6	CASSLSLNSPLHF	TGTGCCAGCAGTTTATCGTTAAATTCACCCCTCCACTTT
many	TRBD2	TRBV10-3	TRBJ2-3	CAISAGGATDTQYF	TGTGCCATCAGTGCCGGGGGGGCCACAGATACGCAGTATTTT
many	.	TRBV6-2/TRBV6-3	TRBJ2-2	CASGFPISGELFF	TGTGCCAGCGGATTCCCGATCAGCGGGGAGCTGTTTTTT
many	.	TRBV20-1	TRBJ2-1	CSARPMGGGLNEQFF	TGCAGTGCTAGACCCATGGGGGGGGGGCTAAATGAGCAGTTCTTC
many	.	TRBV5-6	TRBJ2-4	CASSLRGENIQYF	TGTGCCAGCAGCTTGAGGGGGGAAAACATTCAGTACTTC
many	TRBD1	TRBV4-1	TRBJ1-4	CASSQDPGTGGGELFF	TGCGCCAGCAGCCAAGACCCAGGGACAGGGGGCGGAGAACTGTTTTTT
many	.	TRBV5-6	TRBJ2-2	CASSTPGWELFF	TGTGCCAGCAGCACCCCTGGTTGGGAGCTGTTTTTT
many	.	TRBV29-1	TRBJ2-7	CSVGAGWEQYF	TGCAGCGTTGGGGCAGGCTGGGAGCAGTACTTC
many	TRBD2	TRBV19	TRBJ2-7	CASSPAGLLYEQYF	TGTGCCAGTAGTCCAGCGGGACTCCTCTACGAGCAGTACTTC
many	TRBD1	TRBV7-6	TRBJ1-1	CASSLGQGSNTEAFF	TGTGCCAGCAGCTTAGGACAGGGCTCGAACACTGAAGCTTTCTTT
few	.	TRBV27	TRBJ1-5	CASSLSWGRGQPQHF	TGTGCCAGCAGTTTGAGTTGGGGTAGGGGTCAGCCCCAGCATTTT
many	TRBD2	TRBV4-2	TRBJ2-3	CASSQGGAGGSTDTQYF	TGTGCCAGCAGCCAAGGAGGTGCGGGGGGGAGCACAGATACGCAGTATTTT
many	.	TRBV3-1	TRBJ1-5	CASSPGPGLRDQPQHF	TGTGCCAGCAGCCCCGGCCCGGGACTCAGGGATCAGCCCCAGCATTTT
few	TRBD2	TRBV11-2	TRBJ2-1	CASSSTSGGVLWNEQFF	TGTGCCAGCAGCTCCACTAGCGGGGGGGTCCTGTGGAATGAGCAGTTCTTC
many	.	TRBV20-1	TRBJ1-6	CSARADGNSPLHF	TGCAGTGCTAGAGCCGACGGGAATTCACCCCTCCACTTT
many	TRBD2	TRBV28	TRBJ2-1	CASSSPGLAANEQFF	TGTGCCAGCAGTTCACCGGGACTAGCGGCCAATGAGCAGTTCTTC
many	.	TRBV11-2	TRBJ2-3	CASSLGWVTDTQYF	TGTGCCAGCAGCCTGGGATGGGTAACAGATACGCAGTATTTT
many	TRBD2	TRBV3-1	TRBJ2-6	CASRTSGGAGANVLTF	TGTGCCAGCAGGACTAGCGGGGGAGCTGGGGCCAACGTCCTGACTTTC
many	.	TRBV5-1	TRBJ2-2	CASSPWDLKGDTGELFF	TGCGCCAGCAGCCCCTGGGACCTAAAAGGGGACACCGGGGAGCTGTTTTTT
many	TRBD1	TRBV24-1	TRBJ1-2	CATSDFQGDGYTF	TGTGCCACCAGTGATTTCCAGGGGGATGGCTACACCTTC
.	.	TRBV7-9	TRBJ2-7	CASSLLGAKGNEQYF	TGTGCCAGCAGTCTCCTCGGGGCAAAGGGGAACGAGCAGTACTTC
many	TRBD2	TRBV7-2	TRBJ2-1	CASSLFSGGANEQFF	TGTGCCAGCAGCTTATTTAGCGGGGGGGCGAATGAGCAGTTCTTC
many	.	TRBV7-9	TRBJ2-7	CASSLLGARYYEQYF	TGTGCCAGCAGCTTACTAGGAGCGCGATACTACGAGCAGTACTTC
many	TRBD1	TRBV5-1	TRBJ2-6	CASSLGETGSLVLTF	TGCGCCAGCAGCTTGGGAGAGACAGGGTCACTCGTCCTGACTTTC
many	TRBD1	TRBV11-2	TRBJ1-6	CASSSDREGKSPLHF	TGTGCCAGCAGCTCGGACAGGGAAGGAAAATCACCCCTCCACTTT
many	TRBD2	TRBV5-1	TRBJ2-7	CASSLDSSGGDEQYF	TGCGCCAGCAGCTTGGATTCTAGCGGGGGCGACGAGCAGTACTTC
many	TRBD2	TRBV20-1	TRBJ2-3	CSARPLTSGSWDTQYF	TGCAGTGCTAGGCCCCTAACTAGCGGGAGTTGGGATACGCAGTATTTT
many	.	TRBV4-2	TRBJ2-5	CASSQEREGETQYF	TGTGCCAGCAGCCAAGAACGAGAGGGGGAGACCCAGTACTTC
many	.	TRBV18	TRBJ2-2	CASSPGSGELFF	TGTGCCAGCTCACCAGGGTCCGGGGAGCTGTTTTTT
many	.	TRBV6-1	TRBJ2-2	CASMTGELDTGELFF	TGTGCCAGCATGACTGGGGAATTGGACACCGGGGAGCTGTTTTTT
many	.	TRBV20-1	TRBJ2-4	CSGQLAKNIQYF	TGCAGTGGCCAGCTAGCCAAAAACATTCAGTACTTC
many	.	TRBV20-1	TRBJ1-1	CSALGQGRSMNTEAFF	TGCAGTGCCCTGGGTCAGGGGCGATCCATGAACACTGAAGCTTTCTTT
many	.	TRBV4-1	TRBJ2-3	CASSPTSTDTQYF	TGCGCCAGCAGCCCGACTAGCACAGATACGCAGTATTTT